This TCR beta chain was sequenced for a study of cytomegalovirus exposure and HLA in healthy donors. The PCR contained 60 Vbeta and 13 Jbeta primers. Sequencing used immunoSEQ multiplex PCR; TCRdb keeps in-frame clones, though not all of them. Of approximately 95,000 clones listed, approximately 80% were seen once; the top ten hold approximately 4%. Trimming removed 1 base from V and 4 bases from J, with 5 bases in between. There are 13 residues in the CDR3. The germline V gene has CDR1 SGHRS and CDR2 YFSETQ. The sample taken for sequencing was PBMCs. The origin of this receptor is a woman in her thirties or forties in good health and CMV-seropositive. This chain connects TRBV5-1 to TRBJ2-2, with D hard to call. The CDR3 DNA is TGCGCCAGCAGCTTGACTTCCACCGGGGAGCTGTTTTTT. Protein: CASSLTSTGELFF.